The clone carrying this TCR beta chain was counted at least ten times. Its target is not known. The record originates from a study of T cell repertoires in cytomegalovirus infection. Background on the study: Signatures in public TCR beta sequences pointed to both CMV infection and matching HLA type. The study's findings and limits: The study identified carriers of CMV plus the relevant HLA from cumulative public TCR beta family frequency. The ex vivo response was dominated by HLA-C-restricted CMV-specific TCR beta clonotypes.

TCRdb independently ran MiXCR on the reads; one entry per CDR3 protein. The top ten clones hold 7.5% to 9.5% of a sample with about 400,000 distinct CDR3 sequences, around a sixth of them seen once. The germline V gene has CDR1 SGHTA and CDR2 FQGNSA. This CDR3 contains 13 residues. Trimming pared 5 bases from V and 4 bases from J, leaving 11 bases between. The rearrangement joins TRBV7-2 to TRBJ1-2; tentative D call: TRBD1 (6 bases). This sequence was found in a human donor in good health (CMV status not recorded). Some clones in this sample may be carry-over from other donors' samples. Sample: PBMCs. CDR3 sequence: CASSTGGAYGYTF. CDR3 bases: TGTGCCAGCAGCACCGGGGGGGCCTATGGCTACACCTTC.